Listed below are T cell receptor beta chains from one sample, sequenced in a study of control samples from healthy donors and cancer patients. Profiling relied on immunoSEQ multiplex PCR, and the TCRdb table lists in-frame clones only, not all of them. Among about 58,000 clones listed, almost 90% were seen once. Source material: PBMCs. Receptors originate from a man aged 55 to 70 with colorectal cancer. The CDR3 runs from the conserved cysteine through the conserved F or W. D genes are given only for firm matches. Only part of the rows carry a size: once, few, many, or a class if the clone is expanded.

v_call: TRBV5-1
d_call: .
clone_size: .
j_call: TRBJ2-3
cdr3_nt: TGCGCCAGCAGCTTTTTGCGGGCGACGGGGGAGCCAGATACGCAGTATTTT
cdr3_aa: CASSFLRATGEPDTQYF

v_call: TRBV19
d_call: .
clone_size: .
j_call: TRBJ1-5
cdr3_nt: TGTGCCAGTAGTATTGACCAGTGGGGCAATCAGCCCCAGCATTTT
cdr3_aa: CASSIDQWGNQPQHF

v_call: TRBV7-3
d_call: .
clone_size: .
j_call: TRBJ2-2
cdr3_nt: TGTGCCAGCAGCCATTTCACGAACACCGGGGAGCTGTTTTTT
cdr3_aa: CASSHFTNTGELFF

v_call: TRBV18
d_call: .
clone_size: .
j_call: TRBJ1-2
cdr3_nt: TGTGCCAGCTCACCATATTCGACGGAAAACTATGGCTACACCTTC
cdr3_aa: CASSPYSTENYGYTF

v_call: TRBV18
d_call: TRBD1
clone_size: .
j_call: TRBJ1-1
cdr3_nt: TGTGCCAGCTCACCATTCGGAGGGGGCGGTTCTAGTACTGAAGCTTTCTTT
cdr3_aa: CASSPFGGGGSSTEAFF

v_call: TRBV7-8
d_call: TRBD1
clone_size: .
j_call: TRBJ2-6
cdr3_nt: TGTGCCAGCAGCCCCAGGGCACTTACGTCGGGAGACAGGGGGTTTTTCTCTGGGGCCAACGTCCTGACTTTC
cdr3_aa: CASSPRALTSGDRGFFSGANVLTF

v_call: TRBV7-2
d_call: .
clone_size: .
j_call: TRBJ2-5
cdr3_nt: TGTGCCAGCAGCTTAGCCGGGGATTCGAGGGAGACCCAGTACTTC
cdr3_aa: CASSLAGDSRETQYF

v_call: TRBV5-6
d_call: .
clone_size: .
j_call: TRBJ1-5
cdr3_nt: TGTGCCAGCACCTTGTCAGGGCGCGGCAATCAGCCCCAGCATTTT
cdr3_aa: CASTLSGRGNQPQHF

v_call: TRBV6-6
d_call: .
clone_size: .
j_call: TRBJ2-1
cdr3_nt: TGTGCCAGCAGTTCCCCCGAGTACAATGAGCAGTTCTTC
cdr3_aa: CASSSPEYNEQFF

v_call: TRBV7-8
d_call: .
clone_size: .
j_call: TRBJ2-1
cdr3_nt: TGTGCCAGCAGCCCTACCCACGGGACACAATCCTACAATGAGCAGTTCTTC
cdr3_aa: CASSPTHGTQSYNEQFF

v_call: TRBV30
d_call: .
clone_size: .
j_call: TRBJ1-1
cdr3_nt: TGTGCCTGGACCCACGGGACACCGAACACTGAAGCTTTCTTT
cdr3_aa: CAWTHGTPNTEAFF

v_call: TRBV6-5
d_call: TRBD1
clone_size: .
j_call: TRBJ2-3
cdr3_nt: TGTGCCAGCAGGACAGGGGGCGCGGGGGATACGCAGTATTTT
cdr3_aa: CASRTGGAGDTQYF

v_call: TRBV27
d_call: TRBD1
clone_size: .
j_call: TRBJ2-7
cdr3_nt: TGTGCCAGCAGTTTACGTCGGGTGGGCAGGGGGCTTCAAAGCTCCTACGAGCAGTACTTC
cdr3_aa: CASSLRRVGRGLQSSYEQYF

v_call: TRBV30
d_call: .
clone_size: .
j_call: TRBJ2-7
cdr3_nt: TGTGCCTCTCGGGACAATTCCTACGAGCAGTACTTC
cdr3_aa: CASRDNSYEQYF

v_call: TRBV7-2
d_call: .
clone_size: .
j_call: TRBJ2-3
cdr3_nt: TGTGCCAGCAGCTTAGTTGTCACAGATACGCAGTATTTT
cdr3_aa: CASSLVVTDTQYF

v_call: TRBV6-5
d_call: .
clone_size: .
j_call: TRBJ2-3
cdr3_nt: TGTGCCAGCAGTTACTCCCTTGTGGGAGATACGCAGTATTTT
cdr3_aa: CASSYSLVGDTQYF

v_call: TRBV19
d_call: .
clone_size: .
j_call: TRBJ2-1
cdr3_nt: TGTGCCAGTAGTTCGCAGGGGTTTAGGGGTGAGCAGTTCTTC
cdr3_aa: CASSSQGFRGEQFF

v_call: TRBV5-1
d_call: .
clone_size: .
j_call: TRBJ2-3
cdr3_nt: TGCGCCAGCAGCTTGGCCACGGCCACAGATACGCAGTATTTT
cdr3_aa: CASSLATATDTQYF

v_call: TRBV5-1
d_call: .
clone_size: .
j_call: TRBJ2-3
cdr3_nt: TGCGCCAGCAGCTCTCCAGGGGGGACCGATACGCAGTATTTT
cdr3_aa: CASSSPGGTDTQYF

v_call: TRBV2
d_call: .
clone_size: once
j_call: TRBJ2-2
cdr3_nt: TGTGCCAGCACCACCCAAAGGGAGCTGTTTTTT
cdr3_aa: CASTTQRELFF

v_call: TRBV12-3/TRBV12-4
d_call: .
clone_size: .
j_call: TRBJ1-1
cdr3_nt: TGTGCCAGCAGTTTTTACACCCACACTGAAGCTTTCTTT
cdr3_aa: CASSFYTHTEAFF

v_call: TRBV28
d_call: .
clone_size: .
j_call: TRBJ1-4
cdr3_nt: TGTGCCAGCAACCCTGTGGGGGGGGAAAAACTGTTTTTT
cdr3_aa: CASNPVGGEKLFF

v_call: TRBV2
d_call: TRBD1
clone_size: .
j_call: TRBJ1-1
cdr3_nt: TGTGCCAGCAGCCGGGGACAGCTCCTCCCAGGTGAAGCTTTCTTT
cdr3_aa: CASSRGQLLPGEAFF

v_call: TRBV4-1
d_call: TRBD2
clone_size: .
j_call: TRBJ2-5
cdr3_nt: TGCGCCAGCAGCCAAGTTTTAGCGGGGGGGCCGGAGACCCAGTACTTC
cdr3_aa: CASSQVLAGGPETQYF

v_call: TRBV19
d_call: .
clone_size: .
j_call: TRBJ1-1
cdr3_nt: TGTGCCAGTAGTATAACTAGACGCACTGAAGCTTTCTTT
cdr3_aa: CASSITRRTEAFF

v_call: TRBV19
d_call: .
clone_size: .
j_call: TRBJ1-2
cdr3_nt: TGTGCCAGTAGTCTTCACAGGCGAGGCGATGGCTACACCTTC
cdr3_aa: CASSLHRRGDGYTF

v_call: TRBV7-2
d_call: TRBD1
clone_size: .
j_call: TRBJ2-7
cdr3_nt: TGTGCCAGCAGCCTAAGCGGACAGGGGTCCTACGAGCAGTACTTC
cdr3_aa: CASSLSGQGSYEQYF

v_call: TRBV28
d_call: .
clone_size: once
j_call: TRBJ1-2
cdr3_nt: TGTGCCATCGGCGGTAGGGCGGGTTCTGGCTACACCTTC
cdr3_aa: CAIGGRAGSGYTF

v_call: TRBV4-1
d_call: TRBD2
clone_size: once
j_call: TRBJ2-1
cdr3_nt: TGCGCCAGCACCCCTCCGGGGGGCTACAATGAGCAGTTCTTC
cdr3_aa: CASTPPGGYNEQFF

v_call: TRBV6-2/TRBV6-3
d_call: TRBD2
clone_size: .
j_call: TRBJ2-3
cdr3_nt: TGTGCCAGCAGTTACTACCCGGGGGGGCTGGGAGATACGCAGTATTTT
cdr3_aa: CASSYYPGGLGDTQYF

v_call: TRBV5-5
d_call: TRBD1
clone_size: .
j_call: TRBJ1-1
cdr3_nt: TGTGCCAGCACTGGGACAGGGGTCACTCGACCCATGAACACTGAAGCTTTCTTT
cdr3_aa: CASTGTGVTRPMNTEAFF

v_call: TRBV5-1
d_call: .
clone_size: .
j_call: TRBJ2-1
cdr3_nt: TGCGCCAGCAGCTTTACGGGGCACTCCTACAATGAGCAGTTCTTC
cdr3_aa: CASSFTGHSYNEQFF

v_call: TRBV7-2
d_call: .
clone_size: .
j_call: TRBJ2-7
cdr3_nt: TGTGCCAGCAGCCAAAATACCTACGAGCAGTACTTC
cdr3_aa: CASSQNTYEQYF

v_call: TRBV6-5
d_call: .
clone_size: .
j_call: TRBJ1-2
cdr3_nt: TGTGCCAGCAGTTACGGGGCAGGCCTTAACTATGGCTACACCTTC
cdr3_aa: CASSYGAGLNYGYTF

v_call: TRBV28
d_call: .
clone_size: .
j_call: TRBJ1-2
cdr3_nt: TGTGCCAGCAGTGGGCGCGGCTATGGCTACACCTTC
cdr3_aa: CASSGRGYGYTF

v_call: TRBV27
d_call: .
clone_size: once
j_call: TRBJ1-6
cdr3_nt: TGTGCCAGCACCTGGGGGTTCTCCTATAATTCACCCCTCCACTTT
cdr3_aa: CASTWGFSYNSPLHF

v_call: TRBV5-1
d_call: .
clone_size: .
j_call: TRBJ2-3
cdr3_nt: TGCGCCAGCAGCTTAGGACAGCCTCGAGATACGCAGTATTTT
cdr3_aa: CASSLGQPRDTQYF

v_call: TRBV19
d_call: .
clone_size: .
j_call: TRBJ1-2
cdr3_nt: TGTGCCAGCGGAGGGGATAGCGCGGGTGAGGGCTACACCTTC
cdr3_aa: CASGGDSAGEGYTF

v_call: TRBV19
d_call: TRBD1
clone_size: .
j_call: TRBJ2-3
cdr3_nt: TGTGCCAGTAGTCGGCGACAGGGGGCTAGAGATACGCAGTATTTT
cdr3_aa: CASSRRQGARDTQYF

v_call: TRBV5-1
d_call: TRBD1
clone_size: few
j_call: TRBJ2-7
cdr3_nt: TGCGCCAGCAGCTTGGAGGGGACAGGACTTCTCTACGAGCAGTACTTC
cdr3_aa: CASSLEGTGLLYEQYF

v_call: TRBV30
d_call: .
clone_size: .
j_call: TRBJ1-4
cdr3_nt: TGTGCCTGGAGTGAAAACAGGGTATTAGGGGAAAAACTGTTTTTT
cdr3_aa: CAWSENRVLGEKLFF

v_call: TRBV6-5
d_call: .
clone_size: .
j_call: TRBJ1-2
cdr3_nt: TGTGCCAGCACCAAGGGGGGGAACTATGGCTACACCTTC
cdr3_aa: CASTKGGNYGYTF

v_call: TRBV7-8
d_call: .
clone_size: .
j_call: TRBJ2-7
cdr3_nt: TGTGCCAGCAGCTCCATGACAGGGAGGGACGAGCAGTACTTC
cdr3_aa: CASSSMTGRDEQYF

v_call: TRBV27
d_call: .
clone_size: few
j_call: TRBJ2-2
cdr3_nt: TGTGCCAGCAACCCGAAAGGGGGTTTAGGCGCCGGGGAGCTGTTTTTT
cdr3_aa: CASNPKGGLGAGELFF

v_call: TRBV7-9
d_call: TRBD1
clone_size: few
j_call: TRBJ2-7
cdr3_nt: TGTGCCAGCAGCGCACCGGGACAGGCCGGGAGTGGGTACTTC
cdr3_aa: CASSAPGQAGSGYF

v_call: TRBV4-1
d_call: .
clone_size: .
j_call: TRBJ1-2
cdr3_nt: TGCGCCAGCAGCCAAGAACCCTGGGGCTATGGCTACACCTTC
cdr3_aa: CASSQEPWGYGYTF

v_call: TRBV3-1/TRBV3-2
d_call: TRBD1
clone_size: .
j_call: TRBJ1-2
cdr3_nt: TGTGCCAGCAGGCAGGGGGCGTATGGCTACACCTTC
cdr3_aa: CASRQGAYGYTF

v_call: TRBV7-2
d_call: .
clone_size: few
j_call: TRBJ1-5
cdr3_nt: TGTGCCAGCAGCTTAGGACAGTTTCAGCCCCAGCATTTT
cdr3_aa: CASSLGQFQPQHF

v_call: TRBV19
d_call: .
clone_size: .
j_call: TRBJ2-7
cdr3_nt: TGTGCCAGTAGTATAGGGTCCAGGGCTGGCGTTTCTGCCTACGAGCAGTACTTC
cdr3_aa: CASSIGSRAGVSAYEQYF

v_call: TRBV5-1
d_call: TRBD2
clone_size: .
j_call: TRBJ2-7
cdr3_nt: TGCGCCAGCAGCTTGGGCGGGGGGGCGGACGAGCAGTACTTC
cdr3_aa: CASSLGGGADEQYF

v_call: TRBV5-6
d_call: TRBD2
clone_size: .
j_call: TRBJ2-1
cdr3_nt: TGTGCCAGCAGCTACCTGCCCGGACTAGCGGCCTACAATGAGCAGTTCTTC
cdr3_aa: CASSYLPGLAAYNEQFF

v_call: TRBV6-5
d_call: .
clone_size: .
j_call: TRBJ2-3
cdr3_nt: TGTGCCAGCAGGGTTGAGGGGTCCACAGATACGCAGTATTTT
cdr3_aa: CASRVEGSTDTQYF

v_call: TRBV5-6
d_call: TRBD1
clone_size: .
j_call: TRBJ1-1
cdr3_nt: TGTGCCAGCAGCTTGGCGGGACAGGATGAAGCTTTCTTT
cdr3_aa: CASSLAGQDEAFF

v_call: TRBV9
d_call: .
clone_size: .
j_call: TRBJ2-3
cdr3_nt: TGTGCCCGCAGGGGGGGGATCTCAGATACGCAGTATTTT
cdr3_aa: CARRGGISDTQYF

v_call: TRBV7-3
d_call: TRBD2
clone_size: .
j_call: TRBJ2-7
cdr3_nt: TGTGCCAGCAGCCCCCGGACTAGACCCTACGAGCAGTACTTC
cdr3_aa: CASSPRTRPYEQYF

v_call: TRBV5-1
d_call: .
clone_size: once
j_call: TRBJ1-1
cdr3_nt: TGCGCCAGCAGCCACCTGACAGTCGGGATGAACACTGAAGCTTTCTTT
cdr3_aa: CASSHLTVGMNTEAFF

v_call: TRBV5-8
d_call: .
clone_size: .
j_call: TRBJ1-4
cdr3_nt: TGTGCCAGCAGCTTAGGACTGAGAGAAAAACTGTTTTTT
cdr3_aa: CASSLGLREKLFF

v_call: TRBV27
d_call: .
clone_size: .
j_call: TRBJ2-7
cdr3_nt: TGTGCCAGCAGTTTATCGAGGGGGGACGCAGCCTACGAGCAGTACTTC
cdr3_aa: CASSLSRGDAAYEQYF

v_call: TRBV6-5
d_call: .
clone_size: .
j_call: TRBJ2-7
cdr3_nt: TGTGCCAGCAGTTACGAGGCCGCGGCCCCTTACGAGCAGTACTTC
cdr3_aa: CASSYEAAAPYEQYF

v_call: TRBV2
d_call: .
clone_size: .
j_call: TRBJ1-6
cdr3_nt: TGTGCCAGCAGTGAAGTCAGTCCTGTAGTGGGTAATAATTCACCCCTCCACTTT
cdr3_aa: CASSEVSPVVGNNSPLHF